This TCR beta chain was profiled in a study of control samples from healthy donors and cancer patients. V lost 6 bases to trimming and J lost 2 bases; unmatched junction nucleotides: 5. CDR3 length: 16 residues. Looked up from germline, CDR1 is LNHDA and CDR2 is SQIVND (reference sequence). Sequencing used immunoSEQ multiplex PCR; TCRdb keeps in-frame clones, though not all of them. The data hold some 140,000 clones, with approximately 90% observed a single time. The rearrangement uses TRBV19 and TRBJ1-6; 9 positions match TRBD1. Input material: blood. The TCR was taken from a woman aged 25 to 45 in good health. The CDR3, as DNA: TGTGCCAGTAGACCGGACAGGGGCACCTATAATTCACCCCTCCACTTT. Translating it yields CASRPDRGTYNSPLHF.